The present T cell receptor (beta chain) was sequenced within a study of beta chain bispecific antibodies for T cell cancers. Study context: Sequenced cells survived coculture with leukemia lines plus bispecific antibodies. HPB-ALL carried surface TRBV5-5, while Jurkat carried TRBV12-3.

Notes on the study in general: The leukemia cells, rather than normal T cells, gave most of the targeted TRBV signal. Anti-TRBV5-5 antibody staining may include highly similar TRBV5-6 cells.

Blood mononuclear cells were expanded for 2 to 4 days using either OKT3 anti-CD3 antibody or CD3/CD28 beads. Roughly 50,000 normal T cells were cocultured with roughly 50,000 target cells and bispecific antibody. Each CDR3 protein gets one entry after TCRdb re-called the 5' RACE reads with MiXCR. The sample holds about 17,000 distinct CDR3 sequences, approximately 2% seen once. This clonotype was counted only a few times. What it binds is unknown. CDR3 size: 16 residues. Germline values: CDR1 ENHRY, CDR2 SYGVKD. Trimming removed 2 bases from V and 0 bases from J; junction bases left unmatched: 1. Sequences were obtained from healthy donor T cells cultured with leukemia cells. The sequence was collected from a human donor in good health. Some clones in this sample may be carry-over from other donors' samples. V usage is TRBV10-3 and J usage is TRBJ1-5; 10 bases agree with TRBD1. The CDR3 region is CAISEGTGVSNQPQHF. The CDR3 DNA reads as TGTGCCATCAGTGAGGGGACAGGGGTTAGCAATCAGCCCCAGCATTTT.